The 21 T cell receptor beta chains below were found in one sample sequenced in a study of T cell responses to AZD1222 COVID-19 vaccine. Repertoires were generated with immunoSEQ multiplex PCR, while TCRdb's copy carries only in-frame clones and drops some. The data contain around 60,000 clones, under 95% of them seen just once; the ten biggest clones take up roughly 6.7%. The sequences come from peripheral blood, collected 28 days after the second dose of the MenACWY control vaccine. The receptors derive from an adult who received the MenACWY meningococcal vaccine as a control.

V is TRBV6-2 or TRBV6-3 and J is TRBJ2-7; TRBD2 might be the D (5 bases). The CDR3 length is 13 residues. Germline V CDR1 and CDR2: MNHEY, SVGEGT. The V and J ends lost 5 bases and 3 bases respectively, with 11 bases between them. The CDR3 DNA reads TGTGCCAGCAGTCGATCCCGGGACTACGAGCAGTACTTC. Encoded protein: CASSRSRDYEQYF.

This clone appeared a few times. The chain uses TRBV5-4 and TRBJ2-2, with TRBD2 as a possible D gene (6 bases). The CDR3 contains 14 residues. Germline V gene data show CDR1 as SGHNT and CDR2 as YYREEE (reference sequence). V dropped 2 bases and J dropped 3 bases, with 8 bases sitting between them. Here the CDR3 DNA reads TGTGCCAGCAGCTTTTGGGGGGACACCGGGGAGCTGTTTTTT. Amino acids: CASSFWGDTGELFF.

CDR3 sequence reads: CASSVMWGQDSPLHF. CDR3 DNA: TGTGCCAGCAGCGTCATGTGGGGCCAGGATTCACCCCTCCACTTT. The V gene is TRBV9, the J gene TRBJ1-6; D is possibly TRBD1 (5 bases). Germline V gives CDR1 SGDLS, CDR2 YYNGEE. V lost 2 bases to trimming and J lost 8 bases, with 14 bases between them. This CDR3 is built from 15 residues.

The V gene is TRBV20-1, the J gene TRBJ2-3, with D unresolved. Germline V CDR1 and CDR2: DFQATT, SNEGSKA (reference sequence). Trimming took off 5 bases at V and 2 bases at J, with 5 bases between the two ends. The CDR3 length is 11 residues. CDR3 loop: CSALLTDTQYF. CDR3 bases: TGCAGTGCTCTCCTCACAGATACGCAGTATTTT.

The chain carries TRBV28 and TRBJ1-5; 10 nucleotides line up with TRBD1. The germline CDR1 and CDR2 sequences are MDHEN and SYDVKM. The CDR3 contains 15 residues. V gave up 7 bases and J gave up 7 bases; unmatched junction bases: 10. This chain's CDR3 is CASTGTGALAQPQHF. DNA of the CDR3: TGTGCCAGCACCGGGACAGGGGCATTAGCGCAGCCCCAGCATTTT.

The J gene is TRBJ1-5, the V gene TRBV2, with a weak D call TRBD1 (6 bases). Trimming removed 7 bases from V and 4 bases from J, with 11 bases in between. The CDR3 has 13 amino acids. Germline V gene sequence: CDR1 SNHLY, CDR2 FYNNEI. Here the CDR3 reads CASKGQYNQPQHF. The CDR3 DNA reads as TGTGCCAGCAAGGGACAATATAATCAGCCCCAGCATTTT. The whole variable domain, remainder taken from reference TRBV2 and TRBJ1-5, is EPEVTQTPSHQVTQMGQEVILRCVPISNHLYFYWYRQILGQKVEFLVSFYNNEISEKSEIFDDQFSVERPDGSNFTLKIRSTKLEDSAMYFCASKGQYNQPQHFGDGTRLSIL.

This chain joins TRBV6-1 and TRBJ2-2; 7 nucleotides match TRBD2. V dropped 1 base and J dropped 1; count of bases not matched to a gene: 3. Germline assignment: CDR1 MNHNS and CDR2 SASEGT. CDR3 length: 16 amino acids. The CDR3: CASSEEGGRNTGELFF. CDR3 DNA sequence: TGTGCCAGCAGTGAAGAAGGCGGGAGGAACACCGGGGAGCTGTTTTTT.

V is TRBV6-6 and J is TRBJ2-2; D ambiguous. Per the germline V gene, CDR1 is MNHNY and CDR2 is SVGAGI (reference sequence). The length of the CDR3 is 12 residues. Trimming stripped 3 bases from V and 6 bases from J, with 5 bases between. The CDR3 loop reads CASSYIAGELFF. DNA for the CDR3: TGTGCCAGCAGTTATATTGCCGGGGAGCTGTTTTTT.

The rearrangement joins TRBV7-3 to TRBJ2-3; 7 nucleotides line up with TRBD2. V dropped 2 bases and J dropped 2; count of bases not matched to a gene: 7. The germline CDR1 and CDR2 sequences are SGHTA and FQGTGA. This CDR3 has 16 residues. In nucleotides, the CDR3 is TGTGCCAGCAGCTTATCGGGAGGTCCCTCCACAGATACGCAGTATTTT. Amino acids: CASSLSGGPSTDTQYF.

The chain combines TRBV7-2 with TRBJ2-1; 9 nucleotides line up with TRBD2. The germline gives CDR1 SGHTA, CDR2 FQGNSA. The V segment lost 5 bases and the J segment 4 bases; nucleotides outside the gene matches: 6. The CDR3 sequence is 15 residues long. The CDR3 DNA reads as TGTGCCAGCAGCCCAGCGGGAGGCAAATACAATGAGCAGTTCTTC. Amino acids: CASSPAGGKYNEQFF.

This clone was seen a single time. J is TRBJ1-2 and V is TRBV11-2, with D tentatively TRBD1 (6 bases). Trimming removed 3 bases from V and 4 bases from J, with 24 bases in between. CDR1 is SGHAT, CDR2 FQNNGV, per germline. This CDR3 has 18 residues. The CDR3 DNA reads TGTGCCAGCAGCTTGAGGCCGGGACTAGCGGGGGCCTCCTATGGCTACACCTTC. It translates to CASSLRPGLAGASYGYTF.

This chain uses TRBV7-9 with TRBJ2-5; D perhaps matches TRBD2 (5 bases). V was trimmed by 5 bases and J by 7 bases, leaving 11 bases between them. This CDR3 has 12 amino acids. CDR1 and CDR2 from the germline V gene are SEHNR and FQNEAQ (reference sequence). For the CDR3, the DNA is TGTGCCAGCAGCCGTGGAGAGGGGACCCAGTACTTC. Residues: CASSRGEGTQYF.

This chain uses TRBV28 with TRBJ2-7; D is uncertain. The CDR3 totals 12 residues. Germline CDR1 is MDHEN and CDR2 is SYDVKM. Trimming removed 9 bases at V and 1 base at J, with 10 bases between. CDR3 bases: TGTGCCAGTTCGCAGCAGTCCTACGAGCAGTACTTC. Protein: CASSQQSYEQYF.

This chain joins TRBV6-5 and TRBJ1-2; tentative D call: TRBD1 (5 bases). Trimming took off 6 bases at V and 4 bases at J, with 12 bases between the two ends. This CDR3 has 13 residues. The germline CDR1 and CDR2 sequences are MNHEY and SVGAGI. CDR3: CASSNQGPYGYTF. For the CDR3, the DNA is TGTGCCAGCAGCAATCAGGGCCCCTATGGCTACACCTTC.

The chain carries TRBV3-1 (or the pseudogene TRBV3-2) and TRBJ2-7; a possible D gene is TRBD2 (5 bases). Germline V gene sequence: CDR1 LGHDT, CDR2 YNNKEL (reference sequence). V was shortened by 5 bases and J by 3 bases, with 11 bases between the two germline ends. The CDR3 consists of 13 residues. CDR3 protein: CASSISGYYEQYF. CDR3 DNA: TGTGCCAGCAGCATAAGCGGTTACTACGAGCAGTACTTC.

The CDR3 region is CASSHAGASEYQETQYF. As DNA, the CDR3 is TGTGCCAGCAGCCACGCGGGAGCTAGCGAGTACCAAGAGACCCAGTACTTC. V and J are TRBV3-1 (or the pseudogene TRBV3-2) and TRBJ2-5; 7 bases are shared with TRBD2. This CDR3 region has 17 residues. The ends lost 3 bases at V and 0 bases at J; junction bases unmatched: 10. From germline, CDR1 is LGHDT and CDR2 YNNKEL (reference sequence).

The V gene is TRBV29-1, the J gene TRBJ1-1; TRBD1 agrees at 7 bases. The CDR3 loop spans 14 amino acids. CDR1 is SQVTM, CDR2 ANQGSEA, per germline. Unmatched junction bases numbered 8, after V lost 7 bases and J lost 0 bases. The chain's CDR3 is CSAGTAFMNTEAFF. The DNA for the CDR3 is TGCAGCGCCGGGACAGCGTTCATGAACACTGAAGCTTTCTTT.

The genes are TRBV27 and TRBJ1-6; 8 bases align to TRBD1. V lost 4 bases and J lost 7; bases outside the gene matches: 3. CDR1 and CDR2 from the germline V gene are MNHEY and SMNVEV (reference sequence). The CDR3 contains 14 residues. This chain's CDR3 is CASSSGTGNSPLHF. CDR3 nucleotide sequence: TGTGCCAGCAGTTCCGGGACAGGAAATTCACCCCTCCACTTT.

This rearrangement joins TRBV6-6 to TRBJ1-4; D may be TRBD1 (5 bases). Germline loops: CDR1 MNHNY, CDR2 SVGAGI (reference sequence). The length of the CDR3 is 15 residues. V lost 4 bases, J lost 2 bases, and 11 bases lay in between. The CDR3, as DNA: TGTGCCAGCAGTTCCAGGGAAGCGACTAATGAAAAACTGTTTTTT. Translating it yields CASSSREATNEKLFF.

The J gene is TRBJ2-7, the V gene TRBV5-1; 11 nucleotides match TRBD1. V shed 3 bases and J 1 base; nucleotides not matched to a gene: 3. This CDR3 comprises 15 residues. The V gene's germline CDR1 is SGHRS and CDR2 YFSETQ. This CDR3 is CASSSGTGGSYEQYF. Written as DNA, the CDR3 is TGCGCCAGCAGCTCCGGGACAGGGGGTTCCTACGAGCAGTACTTC.

V gene TRBV5-1 combines with J gene TRBJ2-7; D is undetermined. The V end lost 4 bases, the J end lost 2 bases, and 10 bases lay between the germline ends. The germline CDR1 and CDR2 sequences are SGHRS and YFSETQ. The CDR3 is 13 residues long. The CDR3 nucleotides read TGCGCCAGCAGCCCTCGAAACCCCTACGAGCAGTACTTC. It encodes CASSPRNPYEQYF.